This T cell receptor (beta chain) appears in the sequencing data of a study of blood T cell repertoires in COVID-19. This CDR3 is built from 12 residues. Trimming took 3 bases from V and 6 from J, leaving 5 bases between them. TCRdb keeps only in-frame clones here, not all; method: immunoSEQ multiplex PCR. Here the sample spans 150,000 to 180,000 clones, under 85% being singletons. While infection was still active, Seattle patients were enrolled and then followed longitudinally. The source material was peripheral blood. This chain links TRBV12-3 or TRBV12-4 with TRBJ2-2; no clear D. The sequence was obtained from a man aged 55 to 70 with COVID-19, enrolled during active disease. The CDR3 DNA reads TGTGCCAGCAGTTTGAGTCCCGGGGAGCTGTTTTTT. Encoded protein: CASSLSPGELFF.